This record covers a single TCR beta chain. These data are taken from a study of PD-L1 blockade in urothelial cancer. Study-wide background: Of 30 or so patients, around 25 were males with bladder-origin urothelial cancer.

Produced via immunoSEQ multiplex PCR; TCRdb's table is partial and in-frame only. The table includes tens of thousands of clones, roughly 87% detected once. Germline V gene sequence: CDR1 MNHNY, CDR2 SVGAGI (reference sequence). Trimming took 10 bases from V and 0 from J, leaving 19 bases between them. The CDR3 has 15 amino acids. The chain has TRBV6-6 and TRBJ2-7, with D possibly TRBD2 on 7 matching bases. This sequence was found in a woman in her sixties or seventies with urothelial cancer. Sequencing was performed on PBMCs, taken around atezolizumab (anti-PD-L1) treatment. As DNA, the CDR3 is TGTGCCACAATGGGGGGGGCCGGAATCTCCTACGAGCAGTACTTC. Protein: CATMGGAGISYEQYF.